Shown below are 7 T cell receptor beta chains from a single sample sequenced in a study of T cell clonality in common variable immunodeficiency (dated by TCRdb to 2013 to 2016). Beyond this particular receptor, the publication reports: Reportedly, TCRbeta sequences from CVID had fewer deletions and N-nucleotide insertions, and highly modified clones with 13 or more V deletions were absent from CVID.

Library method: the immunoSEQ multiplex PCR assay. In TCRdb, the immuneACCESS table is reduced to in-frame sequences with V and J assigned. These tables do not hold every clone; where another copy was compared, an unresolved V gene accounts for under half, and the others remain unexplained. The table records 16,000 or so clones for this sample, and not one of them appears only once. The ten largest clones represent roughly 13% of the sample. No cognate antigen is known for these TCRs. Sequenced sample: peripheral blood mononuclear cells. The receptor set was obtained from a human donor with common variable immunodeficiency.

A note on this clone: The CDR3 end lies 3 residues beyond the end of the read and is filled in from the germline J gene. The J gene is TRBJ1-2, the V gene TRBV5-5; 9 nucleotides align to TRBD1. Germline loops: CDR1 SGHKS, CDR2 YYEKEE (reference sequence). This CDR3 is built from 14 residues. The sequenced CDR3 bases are TGTGCCAGCAGCTTGGACTGGGGACAGGGAGGC. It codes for CASSLDWGQGG. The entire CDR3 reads CASSLDWGQGGYTF.

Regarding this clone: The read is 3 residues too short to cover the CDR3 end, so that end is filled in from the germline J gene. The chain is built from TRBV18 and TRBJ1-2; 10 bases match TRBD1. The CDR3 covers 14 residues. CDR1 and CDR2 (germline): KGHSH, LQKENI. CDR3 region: CASSNRDRGGGYTF. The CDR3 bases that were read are TGTGCCAGCTCAAACCGGGACAGGGGAGGAGGC. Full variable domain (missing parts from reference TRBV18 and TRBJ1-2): NAGVMQNPRHLVRRRGQEARLRCSPMKGHSHVYWYRQLPEEGLKFMVYLQKENIIDESGMPKERFSAEFPKEGPSILRIQQVVRGDSAAYFCASSNRDRGGGYTFGSGTRLTVV.

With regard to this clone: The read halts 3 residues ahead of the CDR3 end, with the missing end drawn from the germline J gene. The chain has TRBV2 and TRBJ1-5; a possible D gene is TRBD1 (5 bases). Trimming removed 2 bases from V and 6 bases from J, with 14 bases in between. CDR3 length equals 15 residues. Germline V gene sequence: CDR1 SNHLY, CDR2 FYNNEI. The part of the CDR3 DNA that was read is TGTGCCAGCAGTGAACGGTCAGGGTTTATTCAGCCC. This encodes CASSERSGFIQP. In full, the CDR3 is CASSERSGFIQPQHF.

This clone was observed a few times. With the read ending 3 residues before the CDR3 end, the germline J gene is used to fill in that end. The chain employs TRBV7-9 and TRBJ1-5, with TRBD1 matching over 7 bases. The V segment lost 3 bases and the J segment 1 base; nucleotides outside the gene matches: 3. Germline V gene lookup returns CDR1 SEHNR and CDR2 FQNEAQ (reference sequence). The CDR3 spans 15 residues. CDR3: CASSLAQGSNQPQHF. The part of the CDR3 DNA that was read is TGTGCCAGCAGCTTGGCACAGGGGAGCAATCAGCCC.

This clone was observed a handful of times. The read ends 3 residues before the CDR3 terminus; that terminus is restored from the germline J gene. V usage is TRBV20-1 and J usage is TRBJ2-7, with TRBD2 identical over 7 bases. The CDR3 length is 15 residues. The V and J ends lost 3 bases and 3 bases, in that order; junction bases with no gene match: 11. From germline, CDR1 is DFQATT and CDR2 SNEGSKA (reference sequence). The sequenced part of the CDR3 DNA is TGCAGTGCTAGTGGTAGCGGGCCGCTTCGCTACGAG. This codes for CSASGSGPLRYE. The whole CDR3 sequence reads CSASGSGPLRYEQYF.

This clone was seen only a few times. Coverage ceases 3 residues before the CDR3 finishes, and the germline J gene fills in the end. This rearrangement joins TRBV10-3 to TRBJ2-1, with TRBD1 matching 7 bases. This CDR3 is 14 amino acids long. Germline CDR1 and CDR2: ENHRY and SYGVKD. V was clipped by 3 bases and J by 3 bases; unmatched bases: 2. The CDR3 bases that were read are TGTGCCATCAGTGAACGGGACAGCTACAATGAG. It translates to CAISERDSYNE. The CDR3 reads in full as CAISERDSYNEQFF.

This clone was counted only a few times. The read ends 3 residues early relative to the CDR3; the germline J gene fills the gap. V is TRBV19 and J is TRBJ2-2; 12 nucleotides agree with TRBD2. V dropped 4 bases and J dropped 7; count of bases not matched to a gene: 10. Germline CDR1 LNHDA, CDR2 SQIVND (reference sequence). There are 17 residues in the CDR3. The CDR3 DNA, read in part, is TGTGCCAGTAGTACGAGACTAGCGGGGGACTATGGCGGGGAG. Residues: CASSTRLAGDYGGE. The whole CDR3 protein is CASSTRLAGDYGGELFF.